This T cell receptor beta chain emerged from a study of cytomegalovirus exposure and HLA in healthy donors. Comment on this clone: Its antigen is currently unknown.

PCR used 60 Vbeta primers and 13 Jbeta primers. Sequenced by immunoSEQ multiplex PCR; TCRdb stores in-frame clones only, minus some. The table shows roughly 180,000 clones, with roughly 8.7% occurring only once. The study's findings and limits: A list of roughly 180 TCR beta chains associated with cytomegalovirus was given. A link between a missense DCLRE1C variant and TCR beta V- and J-gene trimming emerged from a later analysis. Rarity characterized most TCR sequences, yet some public TCRs appeared in many donors. The authors later found most CMV-associated TCR beta chains appeared HLA-restricted.

The clonotype comes from a woman in her 30s in good health and CMV-seropositive. Source material: PBMCs.

The CDR3: CASSSPGQGYEQYF. Written as DNA, the CDR3 is TGTGCCAGCAGCTCCCCGGGACAGGGCTACGAGCAGTACTTC. V is TRBV7-9 and J is TRBJ2-7, with 9 bases that match TRBD1. The CDR3 loop spans 14 amino acids. The germline gives CDR1 SEHNR, CDR2 FQNEAQ (reference sequence). The V and J ends lost 4 bases and 3 bases, in that order; junction bases with no gene match: 4.